This entry concerns a single T cell receptor (beta chain). V lost 8 bases, J lost 10 bases, and 11 bases stayed unmatched. CDR1 and CDR2 from the germline V gene are MNHEY and SVGAGI. The CDR3 runs to 13 residues. The sample comes from a study of control samples from healthy donors and cancer patients. Data came from immunoSEQ multiplex PCR; TCRdb stores just in-frame clones and leaves some out. The repertoire includes about 51,000 clones, about 80% of them detected once, and roughly a tenth sits in the top ten. This clonotype originated in a man in his 70s in good health. The chain joins TRBV6-5 to TRBJ2-1; 7 bases are shared with TRBD1. The source material was blood. This CDR3 is CASFDRAQQEQFF. The DNA of the CDR3 is TGTGCCAGCTTTGACAGGGCGCAACAGGAGCAGTTCTTC.